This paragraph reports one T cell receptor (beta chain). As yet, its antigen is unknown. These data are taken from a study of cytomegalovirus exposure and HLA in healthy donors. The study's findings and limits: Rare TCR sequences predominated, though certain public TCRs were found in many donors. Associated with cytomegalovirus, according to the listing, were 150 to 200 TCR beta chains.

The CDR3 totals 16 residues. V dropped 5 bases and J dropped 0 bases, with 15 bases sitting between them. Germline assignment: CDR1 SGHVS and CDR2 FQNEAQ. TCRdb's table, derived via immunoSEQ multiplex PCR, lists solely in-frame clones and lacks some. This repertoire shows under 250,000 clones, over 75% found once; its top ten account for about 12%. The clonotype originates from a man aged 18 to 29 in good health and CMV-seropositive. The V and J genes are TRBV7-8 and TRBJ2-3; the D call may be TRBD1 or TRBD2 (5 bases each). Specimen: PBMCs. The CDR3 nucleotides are TGTGCCAGCAGCCGCCGGGACGCTCGAAGCACAGATACGCAGTATTTT. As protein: CASSRRDARSTDTQYF. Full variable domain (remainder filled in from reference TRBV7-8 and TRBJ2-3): GAGVSQSPRYKVAKRGQDVALRCDPISGHVSLFWYQQALGQGPEFLTYFQNEAQLDKSGLPSDRFFAERPEGSVSTLKIQRTQQEDSAVYLCASSRRDARSTDTQYFGPGTRLTVL.